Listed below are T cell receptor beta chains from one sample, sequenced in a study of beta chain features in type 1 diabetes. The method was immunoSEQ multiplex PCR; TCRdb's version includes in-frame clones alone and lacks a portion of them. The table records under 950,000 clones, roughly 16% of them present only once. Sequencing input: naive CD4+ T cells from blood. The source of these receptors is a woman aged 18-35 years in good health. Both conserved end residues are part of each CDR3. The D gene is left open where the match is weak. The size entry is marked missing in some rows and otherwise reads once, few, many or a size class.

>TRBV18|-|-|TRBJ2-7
CASSHKRDSSYEQYF
TGTGCCAGCTCCCACAAAAGGGACTCTTCCTACGAGCAGTACTTC
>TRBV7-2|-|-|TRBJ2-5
CASSFSFRSGGRETQYF
TGTGCCAGCAGCTTTTCGTTTCGGTCAGGGGGGCGGGAGACCCAGTACTTC
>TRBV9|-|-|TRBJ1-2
CASSVEGTGYGYTF
TGTGCCAGCAGCGTAGAAGGGACCGGCTATGGCTACACCTTC
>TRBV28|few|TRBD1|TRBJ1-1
CASSLLRGRTEAFF
TGTGCCAGCAGTTTGTTAAGGGGGCGGACTGAAGCTTTCTTT
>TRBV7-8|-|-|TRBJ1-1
CASSSWMNTEAFF
TGTGCCAGCAGCTCATGGATGAACACTGAAGCTTTCTTT
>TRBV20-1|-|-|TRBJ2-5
CSAAYPPDQYF
TGCAGTGCGGCCTACCCCCCGGACCAGTACTTC
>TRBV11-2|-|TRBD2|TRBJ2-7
CASSPRGVSEQYF
TGTGCCAGCAGCCCACGGGGGGTCAGCGAGCAGTACTTC
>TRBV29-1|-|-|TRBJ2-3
CSVLRGYTDTQYF
TGCAGCGTTCTAAGGGGCTACACAGATACGCAGTATTTT
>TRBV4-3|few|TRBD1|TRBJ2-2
CASSSGQGTLFGELFF
TGCGCCAGCAGCTCTGGACAGGGAACCCTCTTCGGGGAGCTGTTTTTT
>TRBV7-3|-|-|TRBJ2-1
CASSLFSRNEQFF
TGTGCCAGCAGCTTATTCTCTCGCAATGAGCAGTTCTTC
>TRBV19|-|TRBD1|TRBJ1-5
CASSPDRGRQPQHF
TGTGCCAGTAGTCCCGACAGGGGAAGGCAGCCCCAGCATTTT
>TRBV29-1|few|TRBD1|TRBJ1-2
CSVAGQGAYYGYTF
TGCAGCGTCGCAGGACAGGGGGCGTACTATGGCTACACCTTC
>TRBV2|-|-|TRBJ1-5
CASSDDSNQPQHF
TGTGCCAGCAGTGACGATAGCAATCAGCCCCAGCATTTT